Sequencing of this T cell receptor beta chain was carried out in a study of blood T cell repertoires in COVID-19. Study summary: Samples taken during acute and convalescent COVID-19 were collected in the United States, Italy and Spain. Sources were T cells, B-cell-depleted T cells, or PBMCs; the material itself was cDNA or gDNA.

V lost 7 bases, J lost 3 bases, and 9 bases lay in between. The CDR3 is made up of 12 amino acids. Germline V gives CDR1 KGHDR, CDR2 SFDVKD. The authors' processing: The authors estimated nucleated cell counts from reference gene primer amplification. The table came from immunoSEQ multiplex PCR; TCRdb's copy has only in-frame clones and leaves some out. V, J and clone size reflect that table, while D and trimming were determined from the DNA. The table has more than 140,000 clones, more than 65% seen once. V and J are TRBV24-1 and TRBJ2-7; D perhaps matches TRBD1 (6 bases). Sequenced material: peripheral blood. This sequence originates from a woman aged 45-65 years in a cohort sampled during active or convalescent COVID-19. CDR3 DNA: TGTGCCACCAGCCCACAGGGCTACGAGCAGTACTTC. Translation: CATSPQGYEQYF.